This entry describes one TCR beta chain. Both 60 Vbeta primers and 13 Jbeta primers went into the PCR. Clones were sequenced by immunoSEQ multiplex PCR, and TCRdb holds only the in-frame ones, with some missing. The sample yields 95,000 to 150,000 clones, approximately 78% seen once. This specimen belongs to a study of cytomegalovirus exposure and HLA in healthy donors. This CDR3 has 14 amino acids. The germline gives CDR1 SGDLS, CDR2 YYNGEE. Trimming removed 0 bases at V and 1 base at J, with 7 bases between. The source is a woman between 40 and 55 years old in good health and CMV-seropositive. The chain combines TRBV9 with TRBJ1-1; D call uncertain. Sample: PBMCs. The CDR3 DNA is TGTGCCAGCAGCGTAGTTTCCCAGAACACTGAAGCTTTCTTT. Protein sequence: CASSVVSQNTEAFF. Filled out from reference TRBV9 and TRBJ1-1, the complete variable domain reads DSGVTQTPKHLITATGQRVTLRCSPRSGDLSVYWYQQSLDQGLQFLIQYYNGEERAKGNILERFSAQQFPDLHSELNLSSLELGDSALYFCASSVVSQNTEAFFGQGTRLTVV.